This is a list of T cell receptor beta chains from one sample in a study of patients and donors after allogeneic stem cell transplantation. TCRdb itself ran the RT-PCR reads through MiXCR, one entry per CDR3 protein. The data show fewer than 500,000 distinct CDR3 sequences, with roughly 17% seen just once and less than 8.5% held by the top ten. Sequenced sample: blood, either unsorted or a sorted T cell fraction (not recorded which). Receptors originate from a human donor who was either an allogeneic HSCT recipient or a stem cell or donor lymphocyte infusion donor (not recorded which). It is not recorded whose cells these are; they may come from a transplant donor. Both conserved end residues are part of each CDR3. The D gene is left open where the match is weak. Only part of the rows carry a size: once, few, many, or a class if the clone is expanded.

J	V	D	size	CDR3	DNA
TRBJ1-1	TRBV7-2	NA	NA	CASSPDGEAFF	TGTGCCAGCAGCCCGGACGGTGAAGCTTTCTTT
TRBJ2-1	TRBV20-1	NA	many	CSGLDSYNEQFF	TGCAGTGGACTGGACTCCTACAATGAGCAGTTCTTC
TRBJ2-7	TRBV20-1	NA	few	CSGGPESEQYF	TGCAGTGGAGGGCCGGAAAGTGAGCAGTACTTC
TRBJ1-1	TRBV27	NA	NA	CASSLRVVTEAFF	TGTGCCAGCAGTTTACGGGTAGTCACTGAAGCTTTCTTT
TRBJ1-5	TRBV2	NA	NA	CASSLDSQGRNQPQHF	TGTGCCAGCAGCCTAGACAGTCAGGGCCGCAATCAGCCCCAGCATTTT
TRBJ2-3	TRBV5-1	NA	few	CASSLGGLADTQYF	TGCGCCAGCAGCCTTGGAGGTTTGGCAGATACGCAGTATTTT
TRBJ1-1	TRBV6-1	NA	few	CASRGRLENTEAFF	TGTGCCAGCAGGGGGAGACTGGAGAACACTGAAGCTTTCTTT
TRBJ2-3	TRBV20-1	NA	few	CSALPGVEDTQYF	TGCAGTGCACTCCCGGGAGTCGAAGATACGCAGTATTTT
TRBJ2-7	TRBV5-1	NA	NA	CASSPLPRELSYEQYF	TGCGCCAGCAGCCCCTTGCCAAGGGAGCTCTCCTACGAGCAGTACTTC
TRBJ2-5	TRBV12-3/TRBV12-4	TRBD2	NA	CASSVSGREETQYF	TGTGCCAGCAGCGTTAGCGGGAGGGAGGAGACCCAGTACTTC
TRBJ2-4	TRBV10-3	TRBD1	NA	CAISESIQGKNIQYF	TGTGCCATCAGTGAGTCGATACAGGGGAAAAACATTCAGTACTTC
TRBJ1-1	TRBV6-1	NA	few	CASSEPPLLNTEAFF	TGTGCCAGCAGTGAACCGCCACTGCTGAACACTGAAGCTTTCTTT
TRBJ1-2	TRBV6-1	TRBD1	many	CASSEAGQGYGYTF	TGTGCCAGCAGTGAAGCAGGACAGGGTTATGGCTACACCTTC
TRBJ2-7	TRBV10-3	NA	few	CAISALAPTGEQYF	TGTGCCATCAGTGCCCTAGCGCCTACGGGGGAGCAGTACTTC
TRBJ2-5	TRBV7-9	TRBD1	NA	CASSTRGTAQETQYF	TGTGCCAGCAGCACGCGAGGGACAGCACAAGAGACCCAGTACTTC
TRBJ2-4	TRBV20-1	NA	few	CSASDGSLAKNIQYF	TGCAGTGCTAGTGACGGGTCCCTAGCCAAAAACATTCAGTACTTC
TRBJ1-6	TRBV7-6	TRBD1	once	CASSLTGGDSPLHF	TGTGCCAGCAGCTTGACAGGGGGGGATTCACCCCTCCACTTT
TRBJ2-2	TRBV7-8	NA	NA	CASSFSGGPGTGELFF	TGTGCCAGCAGCTTTTCCGGGGGGCCGGGCACCGGGGAGCTGTTTTTT
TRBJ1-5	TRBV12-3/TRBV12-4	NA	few	CASSLRWGGPQHF	TGTGCCAGCAGCCTAAGGTGGGGAGGGCCCCAGCATTTT
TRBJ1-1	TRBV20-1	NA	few	CSASNPGLQPNTEAFF	TGCAGTGCTAGTAATCCCGGTTTACAGCCGAACACTGAAGCTTTCTTT
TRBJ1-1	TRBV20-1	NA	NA	CSASDSRRNTEAFF	TGCAGTGCAAGCGACAGTCGACGGAACACTGAAGCTTTCTTT
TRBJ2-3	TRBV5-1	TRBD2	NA	CASSFGGRTSDTQYF	TGCGCCAGCAGCTTCGGCGGGAGAACCTCAGATACGCAGTATTTT
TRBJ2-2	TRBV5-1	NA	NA	CASSGGLGVELFF	TGCGCCAGCAGCGGGGGCCTCGGGGTGGAGCTGTTTTTT
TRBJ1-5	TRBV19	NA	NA	CASSISRDVNNQPQHF	TGTGCCAGTAGTATATCGAGGGATGTTAACAATCAGCCCCAGCATTTT
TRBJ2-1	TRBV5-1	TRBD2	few	CASRPAGGPNNEQFF	TGCGCCAGCAGACCGGCGGGGGGGCCGAACAATGAGCAGTTCTTC
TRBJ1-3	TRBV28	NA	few	CASSFTGRRPFLSGNTIYF	TGTGCCAGCAGTTTTACAGGGAGAAGGCCCTTTCTCTCTGGAAACACCATATATTTT
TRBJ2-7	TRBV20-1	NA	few	CSAREGLVEGPYF	TGCAGTGCTAGAGAAGGCCTAGTGGAGGGGCCCTACTTC
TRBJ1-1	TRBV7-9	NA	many	CASSYRDRNTEAFF	TGTGCCAGCAGCTACCGGGACCGGAACACTGAAGCTTTCTTT
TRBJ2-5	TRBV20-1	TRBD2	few	CSARDRTAGGGKETQYF	TGCAGTGCTAGAGATCGGACGGCGGGAGGGGGGAAAGAGACCCAGTACTTC
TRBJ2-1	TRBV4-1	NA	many	CASSLYRGSYNEQFF	TGCGCCAGCAGCCTTTACCGGGGGTCCTACAATGAGCAGTTCTTC
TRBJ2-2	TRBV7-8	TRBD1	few	CASSTQPGTANTGELFF	TGTGCCAGCAGTACTCAACCCGGGACAGCGAACACCGGGGAGCTGTTTTTT
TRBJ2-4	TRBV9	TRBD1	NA	CASSPKPGQVPHIQYF	TGTGCCAGCAGCCCTAAACCGGGACAGGTTCCCCACATTCAGTACTTC
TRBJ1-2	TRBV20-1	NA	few	CSVGPGNYGYTF	TGCAGTGTCGGACCGGGAAACTATGGCTACACCTTC
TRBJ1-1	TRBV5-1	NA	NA	CASSLGRGGDTEAFF	TGCGCCAGCAGCTTGGGTCGGGGGGGAGACACTGAAGCTTTCTTT
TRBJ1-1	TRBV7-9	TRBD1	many	CASIRGGQGATEAFF	TGTGCCAGCATCCGGGGGGGACAGGGCGCAACTGAAGCTTTCTTT
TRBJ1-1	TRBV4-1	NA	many	CASSPWREMNTEAFF	TGCGCCAGCAGCCCTTGGCGAGAGATGAACACTGAAGCTTTCTTT